This TCR beta chain was retrieved from a study of Ad26.COV2.S vaccination and SARS-CoV-2 variants. Germline loops: CDR1 KGHDR, CDR2 SFDVKD. The CDR3 covers 18 residues. The J segment lost 2 bases and the V segment lost 3 bases, leaving 9 bases of the junction unmatched. A remark on this clone: The antigen is undetermined.

Treatment specified: around 19 received Ad26.COV2.S at low or high dose, single or two shots; about 5 received placebo; per-sample allocation not given. All samples were drawn on day 63, counting from the first vaccine or placebo injection. An Ad26 vector carrying the Wuhan-strain SARS-CoV-2 spike served as the vaccine. General observations from the study: The TCR breadth and depth analyses may have understated or missed part of the total T cell responses. It was vaccine recipients, not placebo recipients, who had the higher spike-specific TCR breadth.

Only in-frame clones appear in the TCRdb table, and some are missing; sequencing was by immunoSEQ multiplex PCR. The sample shows 400,000 to 450,000 clones, approximately 92% of them seen only once. This specimen consisted of peripheral blood, obtained in a trial of Ad26.COV2.S vaccine versus placebo. The origin of this receptor is a person between 18 and 65 years old who received the Ad26.COV2.S COVID-19 vaccine or a placebo. V gene TRBV24-1 combines with J gene TRBJ2-3; 11 bases are shared with TRBD2. CDR3 sequence reads: CATSDGVRLAGTTDTQYF. CDR3 nucleotides: TGTGCCACCAGTGATGGGGTGAGACTAGCGGGAACCACAGATACGCAGTATTTT.